This T cell receptor (beta chain) originates from a study of T cells expressing NK-cell markers. In generating TCR beta cDNA, 5'RACE template switching with UMIs was used. TCRdb reprocessed the 5' RACE reads and stores each CDR3 protein as one record, lacking DNA. The table counts some 120,000 distinct CDR3 sequences; around 20% lies in the top ten. The CDR3 has 13 residues. Per the germline V gene, CDR1 is KGHDR and CDR2 is SFDVKD. The chain recombines TRBV24-1 with TRBJ2-7; the TCRdb D gene call, TRBD1, has no DNA to confirm it. This receptor was identified in a woman aged 18-69 years in good health. Sequenced sample: blood T cells: a sorted CD56 or NKG2C T cell subset, CD4+ or CD8+ T cells, or bulk PBMC T cells (not recorded which). CDR3 in amino acids: CATSIGQGAKQYF.